This T cell receptor beta chain was profiled in a study of blood T cells in healthy people across ages. Next came a second PCR, run for about 6 to 11 cycles, which used a sample-barcoded 5' primer along with a J-beta primer mix. TCRdb fed the 5' RACE reads into MiXCR, producing one record per CDR3 protein. The table lists 650,000 to 1,000,000 distinct CDR3 sequences, under 40% of them singletons, with 10% to 15% in the top ten. This clonotype has a handful of counts. The receptor's source is a man aged 18 to 35 in good health. Sequencing used blood.

The chain's CDR3 is CASGRGLRTDTQYF. The CDR3 region has the DNA TGTGCCAGCGGGCGGGGACTGCGCACAGATACGCAGTATTTT. The V call is TRBV12-3 or TRBV12-4, the J call TRBJ2-3; tentatively, D is TRBD2 (6 bases). This CDR3 is 14 amino acids long. V dropped 8 bases and J dropped 1 base, with 13 bases sitting between them.